This is a list of T cell receptor beta chains from one sample in a study of blood T cell repertoires in COVID-19. The method was immunoSEQ multiplex PCR; TCRdb's version includes in-frame clones alone and lacks a portion of them. Here the sample spans about 150,000 clones, over 75% being singletons. Sequencing was carried out using peripheral blood. These receptors all come from a man in his 60s with COVID-19, enrolled during active disease. Each CDR3 is given with its conserved first and last residue. A D gene is named only where the DNA matches it firmly. A row's size may be missing; if present it is once, few, many or a size class.

d_call	clone_size	v_call	j_call	cdr3_nt	cdr3_aa
TRBD1	once	TRBV19	TRBJ2-5	TGTGCCAGTAGTAATCTCGACAGGGAAGAGACCCAGTACTTC	CASSNLDREETQYF
.	.	TRBV7-9	TRBJ1-6	TGTGCCAGCAGCCGAGGAGGAAGGGATGGTTCACCCCTCCACTTT	CASSRGGRDGSPLHF
TRBD2	.	TRBV5-1	TRBJ2-1	TGCGCCAGCGGGGCCCAATCCGGCGGGAGGCTGAACAATGAGCAGTTCTTC	CASGAQSGGRLNNEQFF
.	few	TRBV2	TRBJ1-1	TGTGCCAGCAGTGGAGGGATTCACGAAGCTTTCTTT	CASSGGIHEAFF
.	.	TRBV4-1	TRBJ1-6	TGCGCCACCAGCCTCCGGGGGGGGGCCGATTCACCCCTCCACTTT	CATSLRGGADSPLHF
TRBD2	.	TRBV4-3	TRBJ2-1	TGCGCCAGCAGCCAACCCGGGACTAGCGGGCTTAATGAGCAGTTCTTC	CASSQPGTSGLNEQFF
.	.	TRBV18	TRBJ1-1	TGTGCCAGCTCACGCGACAGGAGGAACACTGAAGCTTTCTTT	CASSRDRRNTEAFF
.	.	TRBV28	TRBJ1-5	TGTGCCACCTTGGATACAGGGAATCAGCCCCAGCATTTT	CATLDTGNQPQHF
.	once	TRBV6-2/TRBV6-3	TRBJ1-6	TGTGCCAGCAGCCCACCTGGGGAGGGTAGAACCCTCCACTTT	CASSPPGEGRTLHF
TRBD1	.	TRBV7-9	TRBJ1-4	TGTGCCAGCAGATCCGGGACAGTTGAAAAACTGTTTTTT	CASRSGTVEKLFF
.	.	TRBV3-1/TRBV3-2	TRBJ1-5	TGTGCCAGCAGCCACGAAGGGGGGGGTCAGCCCCAGCATTTT	CASSHEGGGQPQHF
.	.	TRBV29-1	TRBJ1-3	TGCAGCGGGACAGTCTCTGGAAACACCATATATTTT	CSGTVSGNTIYF
.	.	TRBV9	TRBJ1-2	TGTGCCAGCAGCGCCGCCGGTGGCAGGGGTGACTATGGCTACACCTTC	CASSAAGGRGDYGYTF
.	.	TRBV7-2	TRBJ2-4	TGTGCCAGCAGCTTTGACTACTCGAACATTCAGTACTTC	CASSFDYSNIQYF
.	.	TRBV7-8	TRBJ2-5	TGTGCCAGCAGCTTCCAGCACCCCAGAGGGACCCAGTACTTC	CASSFQHPRGTQYF
TRBD1	.	TRBV7-2	TRBJ2-3	TGTGCCAGCAGCTTACTGGGACCGGGCCGAGGGGGCGCGGATACGCAGTATTTT	CASSLLGPGRGGADTQYF
.	once	TRBV6-2/TRBV6-3	TRBJ2-7	TGTGCCAGCAGTTACACATCCGCGCGGGGCGAGCAGTACTTC	CASSYTSARGEQYF
.	.	TRBV3-1/TRBV3-2	TRBJ1-1	TGTGCCAGCAGCTCTTGGGGGGAGAACACTGAAGCTTTCTTT	CASSSWGENTEAFF
.	.	TRBV6-6	TRBJ1-5	TGTGCCAGCAGTTATTCAGGACATAGCAATCAGCCCCAGCATTTT	CASSYSGHSNQPQHF
.	.	TRBV30	TRBJ1-1	TGTGCCTGGAGTGTAAATAGATTGGACACTGAAGCTTTCTTT	CAWSVNRLDTEAFF
.	few	TRBV7-2	TRBJ2-7	TGTGCCAGCAGCTTCGGGATTCCCCCCTACGAGCAGTACTTC	CASSFGIPPYEQYF
.	.	TRBV30	TRBJ2-7	TGTGCCTGCTTCGGTAGCTCCTACGAGCAGTACTTC	CACFGSSYEQYF
.	.	TRBV6-1	TRBJ1-4	TGTGCCAGCAGTGAGACTCTTGCAACTAATGAAAAACTGTTTTTT	CASSETLATNEKLFF
.	.	TRBV7-8	TRBJ2-3	TGTGCCAGCAACCTTAGGGGCGGCGGTTCTAGCACAGATACGCAGTATTTT	CASNLRGGGSSTDTQYF
.	.	TRBV11-2	TRBJ2-2	TGTGCCAGCAGCTTCTCCCGCCTAAACACCGGGGAGCTGTTTTTT	CASSFSRLNTGELFF
.	.	TRBV19	TRBJ1-1	TGTGCCAGTAGTATCGGGGGGGCCGTTTTCTTT	CASSIGGAVFF
TRBD2	.	TRBV9	TRBJ2-2	TGTGCCAGCAGCAGGACTAGCGGTGGGAACACCGGGGAGCTGTTTTTT	CASSRTSGGNTGELFF
TRBD1	once	TRBV27	TRBJ1-5	TGTGCCAGCACCCCGACAGGGGACAATCAGCCCCAGCATTTT	CASTPTGDNQPQHF
.	.	TRBV9	TRBJ1-2	TGTGCCAGCAGCGTAGGCCACACTCAGACCTCTAGGTATGGCTACACCTTC	CASSVGHTQTSRYGYTF
.	.	TRBV24-1	TRBJ1-2	TGTGCCACCAGTGATTACCGGGGTTACAACTATGGCTACACCTTC	CATSDYRGYNYGYTF
.	.	TRBV5-8	TRBJ2-3	TGTGCCAGCAGCCCTGTTAAGCGAACGGGCACAGATACGCAGTATTTT	CASSPVKRTGTDTQYF
TRBD1	.	TRBV18	TRBJ1-2	TGTGCCAGCTCACCACCGACAGGGACATATGGCTACACCTTC	CASSPPTGTYGYTF
TRBD2	.	TRBV28	TRBJ2-3	TGTGCCAGCAAGGGACTAGCAGATACGCAGTATTTT	CASKGLADTQYF
.	.	TRBV12-3/TRBV12-4	TRBJ1-6	TGTGCCAGCACCACAGGGCCTTCTTCACCCCTCCACTTT	CASTTGPSSPLHF
TRBD1	.	TRBV5-8	TRBJ1-4	TGTGCCAGCAGCTCCCCCTCGGGGACAGGGAATGAAAAACTGTTTTTT	CASSSPSGTGNEKLFF
TRBD2	.	TRBV7-9	TRBJ2-3	TGTGCCAGCAGCTTATCCGCTAGCGGATCCACAGATACGCAGTATTTT	CASSLSASGSTDTQYF
.	.	TRBV6-5	TRBJ1-6	TGTGCCAGCAGTCGTCCACCGGGATCATATTCACCCCTCCACTTT	CASSRPPGSYSPLHF
.	.	TRBV4-3	TRBJ2-4	TGCGCCAGCAGCCAAGAGTTGTACGGCATTCAGTACTTC	CASSQELYGIQYF
.	.	TRBV6-5	TRBJ1-6	TGTGCCAGCAGTTACTCTGTGGGGCCCTATAATTCACCCCTCCACTTT	CASSYSVGPYNSPLHF
TRBD2	.	TRBV3-1/TRBV3-2	TRBJ2-1	TGTGCCAGCAGCCAAGGCGGGAGGGCCCCTTACAATGAGCAGTTCTTC	CASSQGGRAPYNEQFF
TRBD1	.	TRBV7-2	TRBJ1-3	TGTGCCAGCAGCTTAGATGGGACAGGGGATGGAAACACCATATATTTT	CASSLDGTGDGNTIYF
.	.	TRBV2	TRBJ2-1	TGTGCCAGCAGGGATTTGGGGGCCTCCTACAATGAGCAGTTCTTC	CASRDLGASYNEQFF
TRBD2	once	TRBV11-2	TRBJ2-7	TGTGCCAGCAGCTTAGAACGCAGGCGGGAGGGGGGACTAGCGTCCCGCGAGCAGTACTTC	CASSLERRREGGLASREQYF
.	.	TRBV11-2	TRBJ1-2	TGTGCCAGCAGCTTAGATCTGACAGCCTATGGCTACACCTTC	CASSLDLTAYGYTF
TRBD1	.	TRBV7-8	TRBJ1-2	TGTGCCAGCAGCTTAAGAGGGGGCCTTGGCTACACCTTC	CASSLRGGLGYTF